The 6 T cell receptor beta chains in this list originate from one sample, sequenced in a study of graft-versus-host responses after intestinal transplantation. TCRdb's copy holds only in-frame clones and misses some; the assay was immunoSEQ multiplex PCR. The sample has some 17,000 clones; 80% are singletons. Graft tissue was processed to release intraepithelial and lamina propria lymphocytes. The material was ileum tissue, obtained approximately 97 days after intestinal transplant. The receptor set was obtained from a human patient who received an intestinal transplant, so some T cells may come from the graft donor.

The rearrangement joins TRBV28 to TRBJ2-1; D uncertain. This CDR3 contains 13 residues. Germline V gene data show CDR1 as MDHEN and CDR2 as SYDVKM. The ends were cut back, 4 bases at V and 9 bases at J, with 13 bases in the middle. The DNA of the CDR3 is TGTGCCAGCAGTTCAAGGGCCTTGGGTGAGCAGTTCTTC. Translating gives CASSSRALGEQFF.

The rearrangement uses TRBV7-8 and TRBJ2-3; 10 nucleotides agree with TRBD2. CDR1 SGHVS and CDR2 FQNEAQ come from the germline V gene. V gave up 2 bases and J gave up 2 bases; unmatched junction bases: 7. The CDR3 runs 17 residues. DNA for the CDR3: TGTGCCAGCAGCTTACCACACACTAGCGGGGTCACAGATACGCAGTATTTT. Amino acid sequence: CASSLPHTSGVTDTQYF.

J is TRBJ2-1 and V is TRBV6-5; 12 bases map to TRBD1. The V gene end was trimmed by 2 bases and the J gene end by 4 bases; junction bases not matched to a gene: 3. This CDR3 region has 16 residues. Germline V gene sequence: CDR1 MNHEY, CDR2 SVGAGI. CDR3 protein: CASSYGTGGAYNEQFF. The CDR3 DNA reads TGTGCCAGCAGTTACGGGACAGGGGGCGCTTACAATGAGCAGTTCTTC.

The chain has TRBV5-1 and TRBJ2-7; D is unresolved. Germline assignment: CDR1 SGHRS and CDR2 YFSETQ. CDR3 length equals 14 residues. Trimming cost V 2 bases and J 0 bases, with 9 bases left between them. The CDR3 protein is CASSFNSFSYEQYF. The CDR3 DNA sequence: TGCGCCAGCAGCTTCAACAGTTTCTCCTACGAGCAGTACTTC. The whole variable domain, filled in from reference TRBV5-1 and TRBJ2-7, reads KAGVTQTPRYLIKTRGQQVTLSCSPISGHRSVSWYQQTPGQGLQFLFEYFSETQRNKGNFPGRFSGRQFSNSRSEMNVSTLELGDSALYLCASSFNSFSYEQYFGPGTRLTVT.

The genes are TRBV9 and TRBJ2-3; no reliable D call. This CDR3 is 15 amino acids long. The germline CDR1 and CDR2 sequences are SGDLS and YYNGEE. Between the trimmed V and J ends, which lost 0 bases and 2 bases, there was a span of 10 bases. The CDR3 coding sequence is TGTGCCAGCAGCGTAGGGGCGGTCTTCACAGATACGCAGTATTTT. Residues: CASSVGAVFTDTQYF.

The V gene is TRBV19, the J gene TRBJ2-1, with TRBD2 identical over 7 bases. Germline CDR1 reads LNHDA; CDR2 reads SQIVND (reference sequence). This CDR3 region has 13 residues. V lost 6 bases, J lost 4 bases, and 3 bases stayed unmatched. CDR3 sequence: CASSLAVYNEQFF. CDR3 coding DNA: TGTGCCAGTAGCCTAGCGGTATACAATGAGCAGTTCTTC.